This TCR gamma chain came from a study of gamma-delta chains in newborns, infants, children (dated by TCRdb to between 2018 and 2021). As for the study more broadly: According to the study title, microbial exposure causes polyclonal expansion of innate gammadelta T cells right after birth. Right after human newborns were born, the researchers looked at the way microbial exposure shaped their populations of innate gammadelta T cells.

Concerning this clone itself: This receptor's antigen is unknown. This could be a read error, since a much larger clone is one nucleotide away. The same CDR3 arises from other DNA sequences in this sample as well.

Sequencing instrument: Illumina MiSeq. The public reads were reprocessed by TCRdb using CATT, and rows of matching DNA were later combined. Recorded for this sample are about 1,500 gamma-chain clones; around 10% of them occurred a single time. The ten largest clonotypes hold about 49% of the sample. The CDR3 numbers 17 residues from cysteine through phenylalanine. The DNA shown is the 51-base CDR3, in frame from base 1. Trimmed from V: 4 bases; trimmed from J: 4 bases; junction bases lacking a gene match: 7. Reading the germline V gene (reference sequence) gives CDR1 GITISATS and CDR2 ISYDGTV. The chain employs TRGV9 and TRGJP. Sequenced sample: blood. The receptor's source is a child who was a newborn, infant or young child, either healthy, febrile or measles-vaccinated (not recorded which). The DNA sequence reads TGTGCCTTGTGGGAAGTGCAACAAGAGTTGGGCAAAAAAATCAAGGTATTT. This sequence encodes CALWEVQQELGKKIKVF.